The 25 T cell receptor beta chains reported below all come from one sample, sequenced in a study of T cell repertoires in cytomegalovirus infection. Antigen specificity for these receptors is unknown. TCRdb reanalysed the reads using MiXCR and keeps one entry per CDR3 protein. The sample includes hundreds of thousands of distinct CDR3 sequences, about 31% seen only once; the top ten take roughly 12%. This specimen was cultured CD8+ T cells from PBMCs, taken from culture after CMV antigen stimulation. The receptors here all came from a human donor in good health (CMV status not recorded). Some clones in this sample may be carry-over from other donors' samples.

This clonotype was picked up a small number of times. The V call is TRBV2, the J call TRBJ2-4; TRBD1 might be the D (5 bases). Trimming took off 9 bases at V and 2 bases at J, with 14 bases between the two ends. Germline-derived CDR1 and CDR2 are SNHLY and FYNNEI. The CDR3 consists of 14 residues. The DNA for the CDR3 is TGTGCCAGAGGTGGGCAGGGAACCAAAAACATTCAGTACTTC. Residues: CARGGQGTKNIQYF.

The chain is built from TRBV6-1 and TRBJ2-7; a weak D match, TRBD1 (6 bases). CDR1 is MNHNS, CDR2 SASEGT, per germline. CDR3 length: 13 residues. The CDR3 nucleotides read TGTGTCAGCAGAACGGACAGTTCCTACGAGCAGTACGTC. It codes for CVSRTDSSYEQYV.

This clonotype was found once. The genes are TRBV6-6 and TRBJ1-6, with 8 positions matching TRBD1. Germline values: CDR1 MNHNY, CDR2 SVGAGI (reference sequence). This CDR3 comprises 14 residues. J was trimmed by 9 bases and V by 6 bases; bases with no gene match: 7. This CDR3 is CASRPDRGASPLHF. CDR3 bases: TGTGCCAGCAGACCCGACAGGGGTGCTTCACCCCTCCACTTT.

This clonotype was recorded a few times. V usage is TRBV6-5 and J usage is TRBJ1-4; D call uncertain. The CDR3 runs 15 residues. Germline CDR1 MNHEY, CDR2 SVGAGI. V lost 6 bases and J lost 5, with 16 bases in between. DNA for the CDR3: TGTGCCAGCAGGACGGGGAGGCAGAGAAATGAAAAACTGTTTTTT. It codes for CASRTGRQRNEKLFF.

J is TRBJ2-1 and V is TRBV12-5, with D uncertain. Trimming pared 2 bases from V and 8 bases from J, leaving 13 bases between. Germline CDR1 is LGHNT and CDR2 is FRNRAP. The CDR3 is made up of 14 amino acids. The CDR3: CASGLTVMGDEQFF. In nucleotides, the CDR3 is TGTGCTAGTGGTTTGACGGTCATGGGCGATGAGCAGTTCTTC. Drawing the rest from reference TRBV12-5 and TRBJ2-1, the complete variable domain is DARVTQTPRHKVTEMGQEVTMRCQPILGHNTVFWYRQTMMQGLELLAYFRNRAPLDDSGMPKDRFSAEMPDATLATLKIQPSEPRDSAVYFCASGLTVMGDEQFFGPGTRLTVL.

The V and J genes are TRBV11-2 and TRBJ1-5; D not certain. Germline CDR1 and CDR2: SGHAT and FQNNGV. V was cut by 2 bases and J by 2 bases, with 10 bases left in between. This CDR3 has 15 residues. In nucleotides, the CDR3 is TGTGCCAGCAGCTTAAGCTCGGTCGGCAATCAGCCCCAGCATTTT. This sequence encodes CASSLSSVGNQPQHF.

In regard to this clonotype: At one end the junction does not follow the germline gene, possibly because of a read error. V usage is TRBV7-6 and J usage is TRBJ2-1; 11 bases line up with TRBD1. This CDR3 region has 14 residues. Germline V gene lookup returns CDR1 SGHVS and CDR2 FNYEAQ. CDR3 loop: CASSSGQGAGEQFF. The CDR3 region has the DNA TGTGCTAGCAGCTCCGGACAGGGGGCGGGGGAGCAGTTCTTC.

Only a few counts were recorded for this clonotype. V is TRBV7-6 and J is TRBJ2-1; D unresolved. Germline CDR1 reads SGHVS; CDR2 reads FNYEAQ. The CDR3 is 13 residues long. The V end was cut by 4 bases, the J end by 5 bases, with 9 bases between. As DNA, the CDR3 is TGTGCCAGCAGCTCCCTCGCCGACAATGAGCAGTTCTTC. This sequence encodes CASSSLADNEQFF.

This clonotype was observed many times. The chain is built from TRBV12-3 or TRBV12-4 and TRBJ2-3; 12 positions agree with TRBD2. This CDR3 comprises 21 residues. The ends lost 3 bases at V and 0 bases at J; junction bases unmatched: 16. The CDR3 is CASSFSLSGTSGRFSTDTQYF. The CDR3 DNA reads TGTGCCAGCAGTTTCTCGTTGTCCGGGACTAGCGGGCGCTTTAGCACAGATACGCAGTATTTT.

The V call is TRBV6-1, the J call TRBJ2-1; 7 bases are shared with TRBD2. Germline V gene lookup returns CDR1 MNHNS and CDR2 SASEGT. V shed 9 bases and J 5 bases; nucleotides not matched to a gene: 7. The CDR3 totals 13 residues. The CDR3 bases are TGTGCCAGTCAAGCGGGGTGGGACAATGAGCAGTTCTTC. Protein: CASQAGWDNEQFF.

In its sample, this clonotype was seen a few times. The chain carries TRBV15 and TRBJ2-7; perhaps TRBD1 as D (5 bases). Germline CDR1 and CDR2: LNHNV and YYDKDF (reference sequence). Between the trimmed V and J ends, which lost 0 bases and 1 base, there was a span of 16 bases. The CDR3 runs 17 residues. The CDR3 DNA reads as TGTGCCACCAGCAGAGATCGTCCAGGGTTTAGGTCCTACGAGCAGTACGTC. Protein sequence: CATSRDRPGFRSYEQYV.

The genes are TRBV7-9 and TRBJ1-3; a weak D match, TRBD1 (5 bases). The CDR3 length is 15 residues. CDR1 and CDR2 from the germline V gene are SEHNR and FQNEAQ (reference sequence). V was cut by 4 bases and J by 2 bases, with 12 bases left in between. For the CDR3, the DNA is TGTGCCAGCAGCTCTAGCGGGGGACCTGGAAACACCATATATTTT. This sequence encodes CASSSSGGPGNTIYF.

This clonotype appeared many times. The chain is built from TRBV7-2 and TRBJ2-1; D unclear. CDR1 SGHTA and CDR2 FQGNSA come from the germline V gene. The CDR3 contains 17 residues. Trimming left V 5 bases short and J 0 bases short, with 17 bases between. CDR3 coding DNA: TGTGCCAGCAGCCGCATTTCCCTCGGAAGCTCCTACAATGAGCAGTTCTTC. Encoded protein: CASSRISLGSSYNEQFF.

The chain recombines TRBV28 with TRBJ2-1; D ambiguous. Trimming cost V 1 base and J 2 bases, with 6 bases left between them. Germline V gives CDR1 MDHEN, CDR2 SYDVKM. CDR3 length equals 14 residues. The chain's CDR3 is CASSLYAPYNEQFF. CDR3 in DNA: TGTGCCAGCAGTTTATACGCTCCCTACAATGAGCAGTTCTTC.

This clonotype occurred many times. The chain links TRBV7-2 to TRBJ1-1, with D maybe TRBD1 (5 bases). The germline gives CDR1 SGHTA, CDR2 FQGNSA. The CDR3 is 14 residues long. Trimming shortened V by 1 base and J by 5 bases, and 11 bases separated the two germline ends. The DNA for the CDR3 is TGTGCCAGCAGCTTAGGGTGGGGCGCGACTGAAGCTTTCTTT. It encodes CASSLGWGATEAFF.

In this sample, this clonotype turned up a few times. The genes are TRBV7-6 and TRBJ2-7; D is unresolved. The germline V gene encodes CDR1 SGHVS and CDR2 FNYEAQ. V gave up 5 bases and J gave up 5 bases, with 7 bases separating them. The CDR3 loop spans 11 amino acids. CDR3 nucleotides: TGTGCCAGCAGCACCAGTCACGAGCAGTACTTC. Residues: CASSTSHEQYF.

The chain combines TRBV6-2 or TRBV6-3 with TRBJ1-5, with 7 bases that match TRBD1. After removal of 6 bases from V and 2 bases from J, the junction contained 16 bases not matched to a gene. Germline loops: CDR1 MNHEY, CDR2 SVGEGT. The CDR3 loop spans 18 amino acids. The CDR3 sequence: CASSRGSVDRAGNQPQHF. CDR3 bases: TGTGCCAGCAGCAGGGGGTCCGTGGATAGGGCCGGCAATCAGCCCCAGCATTTT.

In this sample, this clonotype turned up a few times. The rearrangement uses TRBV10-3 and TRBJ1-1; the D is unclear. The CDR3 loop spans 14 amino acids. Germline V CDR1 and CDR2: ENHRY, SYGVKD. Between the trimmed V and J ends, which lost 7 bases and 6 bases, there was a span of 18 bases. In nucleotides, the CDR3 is TGTGCCATCACCTCCACCGTTGAGATCGCTGAAGCTTTCTTT. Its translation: CAITSTVEIAEAFF.

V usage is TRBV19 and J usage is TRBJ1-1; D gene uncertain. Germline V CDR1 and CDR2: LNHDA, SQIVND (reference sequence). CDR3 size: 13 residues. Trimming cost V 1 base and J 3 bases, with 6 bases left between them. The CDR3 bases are TGTGCCAGTAGTATAGGGGGATACACTGAAGCTTTCTTT. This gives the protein CASSIGGYTEAFF.

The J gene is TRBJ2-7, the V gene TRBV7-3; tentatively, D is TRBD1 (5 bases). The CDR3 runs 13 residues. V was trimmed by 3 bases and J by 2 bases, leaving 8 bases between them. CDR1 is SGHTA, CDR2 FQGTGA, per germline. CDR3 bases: TGTGCCAGCAGCTTGGACACCACCTACGAGCAGTACGTC. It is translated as CASSLDTTYEQYV.

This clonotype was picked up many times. CDR3 amino acids: CASSDPGVMSYGYTF. The CDR3 DNA sequence: TGTGCCAGCAGTGATCCGGGTGTAATGAGCTATGGCTACACCTTC. The V and J genes are TRBV6-1 and TRBJ1-2; no definite D call. V was cut by 3 bases and J by 4 bases, with 15 bases left in between. The CDR3 sequence is 15 residues long. Germline assignment: CDR1 MNHNS and CDR2 SASEGT.

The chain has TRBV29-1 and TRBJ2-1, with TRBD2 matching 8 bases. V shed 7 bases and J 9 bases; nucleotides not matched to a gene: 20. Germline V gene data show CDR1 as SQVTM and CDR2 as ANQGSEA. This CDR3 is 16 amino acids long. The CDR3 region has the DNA TGCAGCGCCCTAGGCTGGTACAGCGGGGGTCCTATTGAGCAGTTCTTC. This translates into CSALGWYSGGPIEQFF.

The chain's CDR3 is CASSPVAGTYNEQFF. The CDR3 DNA is TGTGCCAGCAGTCCGGTGGCGGGAACTTACAATGAGCAGTTCTTC. The chain recombines TRBV27 with TRBJ2-1; possible D gene TRBD2, 6 bases. The CDR3 covers 15 residues. Germline V gene data show CDR1 as MNHEY and CDR2 as SMNVEV (reference sequence). Trimming removed 5 bases from V and 4 bases from J, with 15 bases in between.

The CDR3 loop reads CASSLVPEGELFF. CDR3 DNA sequence: TGTGCCAGCAGTTTAGTCCCAGAGGGGGAGCTGTTTTTT. The chain recombines TRBV12-3 or TRBV12-4 with TRBJ2-2; D unresolved. The V end was cut by 1 base, the J end by 8 bases, with 8 bases between. The CDR3 is 13 amino acids.

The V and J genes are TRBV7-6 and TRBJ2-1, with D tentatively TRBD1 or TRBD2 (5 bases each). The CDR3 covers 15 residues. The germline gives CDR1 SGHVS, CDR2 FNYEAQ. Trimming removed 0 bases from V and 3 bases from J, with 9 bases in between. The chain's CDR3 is CASSLARDHYNEQFF. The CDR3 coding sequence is TGTGCCAGCAGCTTAGCCAGGGACCACTACAATGAGCAGTTCTTC. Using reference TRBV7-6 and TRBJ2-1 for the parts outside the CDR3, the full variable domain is GAGVSQSPRYKVTKRGQDVALRCDPISGHVSLYWYRQALGQGPEFLTYFNYEAQQDKSGLPNDRFSAERPEGSISTLTIQRTEQRDSAMYRCASSLARDHYNEQFFGPGTRLTVL.